Listed here are 32 T cell receptor beta chains from one sample, sequenced in a study of early T cells in non-severe SARS-CoV-2 infection. TCRdb reprocessed the 5' RACE reads with MiXCR, giving one entry per CDR3 protein. The sample shows about 81,000 distinct CDR3 sequences, 5.5% to 7.5% of them seen only once. Material for sequencing was whole blood. The receptors originated from an adult who was a healthcare worker with PCR-confirmed SARS-CoV-2 infection or an uninfected control (not recorded which).

This clonotype turned up a few times. The rearrangement joins TRBV7-2 to TRBJ2-3, with D hard to call. V dropped 3 bases and J dropped 2 bases, with 12 bases sitting between them. Germline values: CDR1 SGHTA, CDR2 FQGNSA. The CDR3 has 15 amino acids. CDR3: CASSFRALSTDTQYF. CDR3 nucleotide sequence: TGTGCCAGCAGCTTTCGGGCCCTTTCCACAGATACGCAGTATTTT.

This clonotype has more than one count but fewer than ten. CDR3 sequence: CASRLTAREQYF. The CDR3 bases are TGTGCCAGCAGACTGACAGCCCGCGAGCAGTACTTC. The chain carries TRBV12-3 or TRBV12-4 and TRBJ2-7, with D tentatively TRBD1 (5 bases). The CDR3 is 12 amino acids. V lost 6 bases and J 6 bases, leaving 12 bases between the germline ends.

The V and J genes are TRBV6-2 or TRBV6-3 and TRBJ2-1; D ambiguous. Trimming took 7 bases from V and 0 from J, leaving 10 bases between them. Germline V CDR1 and CDR2: MNHEY, SVGEGT. The CDR3 runs 14 residues. This chain's CDR3 is CASKSASSYNEQFF. The CDR3 DNA follows: TGTGCCAGCAAAAGCGCCAGCTCCTACAATGAGCAGTTCTTC.

This clonotype came up many times. The chain uses TRBV12-3 or TRBV12-4 and TRBJ2-1; D assignment may be TRBD1 or TRBD2 (6 bases each). The CDR3 runs to 14 residues. The ends were cut back, 2 bases at V and 7 bases at J, with 12 bases in the middle. The DNA for the CDR3 is TGTGCCAGCAGTTTATTTAGGGGGGTTAATGAGCAGTTCTTC. Residues: CASSLFRGVNEQFF.

The chain combines TRBV12-3 or TRBV12-4 with TRBJ1-4; D is perhaps TRBD1 (6 bases). The CDR3 loop spans 13 amino acids. Trimming took off 7 bases at V and 8 bases at J, with 14 bases between the two ends. The CDR3 spells CASTQGIGEKLFF. DNA of the CDR3: TGTGCCAGCACCCAGGGGATCGGAGAAAAACTGTTTTTT.

This clonotype was detected many times. The rearrangement links TRBV5-1 to TRBJ2-3; the D call may be TRBD1 or TRBD2 (5 bases each). This CDR3 contains 14 residues. Trimming shortened V by 3 bases and J by 2 bases, and 10 bases separated the two germline ends. Germline loops: CDR1 SGHRS, CDR2 YFSETQ. The CDR3 here is CASSSGTHTDTQYF. As DNA, the CDR3 is TGCGCCAGCAGCTCAGGGACCCACACAGATACGCAGTATTTT.

V is TRBV7-8 and J is TRBJ2-3; no clear D gene. This CDR3 region has 15 residues. V was cut by 4 bases and J by 1 base, with 12 bases left in between. Germline assignment: CDR1 SGHVS and CDR2 FQNEAQ. The CDR3 region has the DNA TGTGCCAGCAGCTCTGAGGTGATGCGCACAGATACGCAGTATTTT. It is translated as CASSSEVMRTDTQYF.

This clonotype has ten or more counts. The chain uses TRBV4-3 and TRBJ2-1, with TRBD2 identical over 10 bases. The junction had 16 bases not matched to a gene; V was cut back by 0 bases and J by 8 bases. This CDR3 has 19 amino acids. Germline V gene sequence: CDR1 LGHNA, CDR2 YSLEER. CDR3 coding DNA: TGCGCCAGCAGCCAAGATGCAAATAGCGGGAGGAGTTGGGCTGATGAGCAGTTCTTC. As protein: CASSQDANSGRSWADEQFF.

The chain combines TRBV28 with TRBJ2-2; a possible D gene is TRBD2 (6 bases). The CDR3 length is 16 residues. Trimming stripped 5 bases from V and 3 bases from J, with 16 bases between. Per germline, CDR1 MDHEN and CDR2 SYDVKM. DNA for the CDR3: TGTGCCAGCAGTCGGGCAGCGGGTGACTACACCGGGGAGCTGTTTTTT. This codes for CASSRAAGDYTGELFF.

This clonotype was observed a few times. The chain joins TRBV6-1 to TRBJ2-5, with D unresolved. Germline values: CDR1 MNHNS, CDR2 SASEGT. The CDR3 runs to 15 residues. The germline V and J ends were trimmed by 8 bases and 4 bases, with 20 bases remaining between them. CDR3 in amino acids: CASGGREGMAETQYF. The CDR3 DNA reads as TGTGCCAGCGGCGGTAGGGAAGGTATGGCAGAGACCCAGTACTTC.

This clonotype was picked up many times. The chain is built from TRBV29-1 and TRBJ1-2; D is undetermined. Germline lookup yields CDR1 SQVTM and CDR2 ANQGSEA. V was shortened by 0 bases and J by 3 bases, with 14 bases between the two germline ends. This CDR3 has 15 residues. The CDR3 DNA reads as TGCAGCGTTGAAGACGACCCATCTAACCACTATGGCTACACCTTC. Encoded protein: CSVEDDPSNHYGYTF.

There are a few counts of this clonotype. CDR3 region: CASSETLAGNTIYF. CDR3 nucleotide sequence: TGTGCCAGCAGTGAAACCCTCGCTGGAAACACCATATATTTT. The rearrangement joins TRBV2 to TRBJ1-3; D gene uncertain. The CDR3 spans 14 residues. The ends were cut back, 2 bases at V and 2 bases at J, with 7 bases in the middle. Per germline, CDR1 SNHLY and CDR2 FYNNEI.

This clonotype occurred a few times. The rearrangement uses TRBV30 and TRBJ2-3; 9 nucleotides align to TRBD1. The V gene end was trimmed by 5 bases and the J gene end by 2 bases; junction bases not matched to a gene: 8. Germline-derived CDR1 and CDR2 are GTSNPN and SVGIG (reference sequence). The CDR3 sequence is 15 residues long. The CDR3 region has the DNA TGTGCCTGGGGAGGACAGGGGCTCAACACAGATACGCAGTATTTT. This codes for CAWGGQGLNTDTQYF.

There are many counts of this clonotype. The V and J genes are TRBV5-5 and TRBJ2-2; D remains unclear. CDR3 length: 14 residues. Deletions cut 4 bases from V and 7 bases from J, with 14 bases between. Germline CDR1 and CDR2: SGHKS and YYEKEE (reference sequence). The CDR3 protein is CASSIGRRDGELFF. In DNA form, the CDR3 reads TGTGCCAGCAGCATTGGTCGGCGAGACGGGGAGCTGTTTTTT.

This clonotype was observed a handful of times. The chain carries TRBV6-5 and TRBJ2-5, with D possibly TRBD2 on 6 matching bases. CDR3 length: 17 amino acids. Germline lookup yields CDR1 MNHEY and CDR2 SVGAGI. Trimming shortened V by 2 bases and J by 0 bases, and 16 bases separated the two germline ends. The chain's CDR3 is CASSYGVGGKYQETQYF. CDR3 in DNA: TGTGCCAGCAGTTACGGTGTGGGGGGAAAGTACCAAGAGACCCAGTACTTC.

There are many counts of this clonotype. The rearrangement uses TRBV25-1 and TRBJ1-5; D is perhaps TRBD1 (5 bases). Trimming pared 1 base from V and 7 bases from J, leaving 11 bases between. CDR1 and CDR2 from the germline V gene are MGHDK and SYGVNS. The CDR3 has 14 amino acids. This CDR3 reads CASSEWGGQQPQHF. As DNA, the CDR3 is TGTGCCAGCAGTGAATGGGGGGGTCAACAGCCCCAGCATTTT.

The chain is built from TRBV6-1 and TRBJ2-1; perhaps TRBD1 as D (6 bases). The CDR3 spans 12 residues. V was trimmed by 10 bases and J by 2 bases, leaving 9 bases between them. Germline-derived CDR1 and CDR2 are MNHNS and SASEGT. For the CDR3, the DNA is TGTGCCAACCGGGACACCTACAATGAGCAGTTCTTC. Residues: CANRDTYNEQFF.

The chain carries TRBV6-5 and TRBJ2-4, with D perhaps matching TRBD1 (5 bases). V lost 3 bases, J lost 8 bases, and 23 bases lay in between. The CDR3 spans 17 residues. CDR1 and CDR2 (germline): MNHEY, SVGAGI. The CDR3 region is CASSYPLEGRVGYIQYF. The CDR3 coding sequence is TGTGCCAGCAGTTATCCCCTGGAAGGCAGGGTGGGATACATTCAGTACTTC.

Many counts were recorded for this clonotype. The chain carries TRBV7-9 and TRBJ2-3, with a tentative D call TRBD2 (6 bases). Trimming removed 7 bases at V and 3 bases at J, with 14 bases between. This CDR3 region has 14 residues. The germline gives CDR1 SEHNR, CDR2 FQNEAQ (reference sequence). In nucleotides, the CDR3 is TGTGCCAGCATGCGGGACTCTGGGACAGATACGCAGTATTTT. Protein: CASMRDSGTDTQYF. Drawing the rest from reference TRBV7-9 and TRBJ2-3, the complete variable domain is DTGVSQNPRHKITKRGQNVTFRCDPISEHNRLYWYRQTLGQGPEFLTYFQNEAQLEKSRLLSDRFSAERPKGSFSTLEIQRTEQGDSAMYLCASMRDSGTDTQYFGPGTRLTVL.

This clonotype appeared a few times. The chain employs TRBV29-1 and TRBJ2-5, with 10 bases that match TRBD1. The CDR3 covers 14 residues. V lost 8 bases to trimming and J lost 2 bases; unmatched junction nucleotides: 8. CDR1 is SQVTM and CDR2 is ANQGSEA in the germline V gene. The CDR3 DNA follows: TGCAGCTCATGGACAGGGGGGAAGCAAGAGACCCAGTACTTC. As protein: CSSWTGGKQETQYF.

CDR3 amino acids: CASSFATGSQETQYF. CDR3 nucleotides: TGTGCCAGCAGCTTCGCTACAGGAAGCCAAGAGACCCAGTACTTC. The rearrangement joins TRBV7-9 to TRBJ2-5, with a possible D match to TRBD1 (5 bases). The CDR3 is made up of 15 amino acids. From germline, CDR1 is SEHNR and CDR2 FQNEAQ (reference sequence). The V end was cut by 3 bases, the J end by 1 base, with 12 bases between. Based on the CDR3 plus reference TRBV7-9 and TRBJ2-5, the full variable domain is DTGVSQNPRHKITKRGQNVTFRCDPISEHNRLYWYRQTLGQGPEFLTYFQNEAQLEKSRLLSDRFSAERPKGSFSTLEIQRTEQGDSAMYLCASSFATGSQETQYFGPGTRLLVL.

This clonotype was found many times. The CDR3 is CASSLELSTAVEGYTF. The CDR3 DNA sequence: TGTGCCAGCAGCTTAGAACTTAGTACCGCGGTTGAGGGCTACACCTTC. V and J are TRBV7-9 and TRBJ1-2; D ambiguous. The CDR3 has 16 residues. Trimming removed 1 base at V and 8 bases at J, with 20 bases between. CDR1 SEHNR and CDR2 FQNEAQ come from the germline V gene (reference sequence).

The chain combines TRBV18 with TRBJ2-7; the match to TRBD1 covers 7 bases. The length of the CDR3 is 12 residues. V shed 6 bases and J 4 bases; nucleotides not matched to a gene: 3. Germline values: CDR1 KGHSH, CDR2 LQKENI. The CDR3 region has the DNA TGTGCCAGCTCGGCGGACAGGTACGAGCAGTACTTC. Translation: CASSADRYEQYF.

This clonotype has only a few counts. The chain links TRBV9 to TRBJ1-3; no clear D. Trimming took 0 bases from V and 8 from J, leaving 12 bases between them. The V gene's germline CDR1 is SGDLS and CDR2 YYNGEE. The CDR3 is 14 amino acids. The CDR3 coding sequence is TGTGCCAGCAGCGTAGCTAGTACAAGCCACACCATATATTTT. It yields the protein CASSVASTSHTIYF. Filled out from reference TRBV9 and TRBJ1-3, the complete variable domain reads DSGVTQTPKHLITATGQRVTLRCSPRSGDLSVYWYQQSLDQGLQFLIQYYNGEERAKGNILERFSAQQFPDLHSELNLSSLELGDSALYFCASSVASTSHTIYFGEGSWLTVV.

The J gene is TRBJ2-3, the V gene TRBV11-2; 15 bases agree with TRBD2. Trimming took 0 bases from V and 3 from J; bases not matched to a gene: 1. Germline CDR1 SGHAT, CDR2 FQNNGV. The CDR3 contains 17 residues. CDR3 amino acids: CASSLEGLAGGTDTQYF. CDR3 bases: TGTGCCAGCAGCTTAGAGGGACTAGCGGGAGGAACAGATACGCAGTATTTT.

This clonotype was observed a handful of times. A single base separates this from a much larger clone, so it may be a read error. The J gene is TRBJ2-7, the V gene TRBV5-8; D call uncertain. The CDR3 runs to 11 residues. V shed 3 bases and J shed 2 bases, with 3 bases lying between them. Germline CDR1 SGHTS, CDR2 YDEGEE. The CDR3, as DNA: TGTGCCAGCAGCTACCCCTACGAGCAGTACTTC. Protein: CASSYPYEQYF.

V usage is TRBV6-1 and J usage is TRBJ2-7; D call uncertain. Trimming cost V 0 bases and J 2 bases, with 8 bases left between them. There are 14 residues in the CDR3. Germline CDR1 MNHNS, CDR2 SASEGT. DNA for the CDR3: TGTGCCAGCAGTGAAGCCAGAAGTCCCTACGAGCAGTACTTC. Translating it yields CASSEARSPYEQYF.

This clonotype was seen at least ten times. The chain uses TRBV20-1 and TRBJ2-3; 8 positions match TRBD2. The CDR3 runs to 17 residues. Trimming removed 0 bases from V and 3 bases from J; junction bases left unmatched: 11. Germline V gene sequence: CDR1 DFQATT, CDR2 SNEGSKA (reference sequence). For the CDR3, the DNA is TGCAGTGCTAGAGATCTCCAGACTAGCGAGAGGACAGATACGCAGTATTTT. Its protein product is CSARDLQTSERTDTQYF.

This clonotype was seen repeatedly, ten times or more. The rearrangement uses TRBV2 and TRBJ1-6; D possibly corresponds to TRBD1 (5 bases). This CDR3 has 13 residues. Trimming pared 7 bases from V and 9 bases from J, leaving 13 bases between. CDR1 SNHLY and CDR2 FYNNEI come from the germline V gene. CDR3 nucleotide sequence: TGTGCCAGCACTAGTTGGGGGTTTTCACCCCTCCACTTT. It translates to CASTSWGFSPLHF. Combining the CDR3 with reference TRBV2 and TRBJ1-6 gives the whole variable domain EPEVTQTPSHQVTQMGQEVILRCVPISNHLYFYWYRQILGQKVEFLVSFYNNEISEKSEIFDDQFSVERPDGSNFTLKIRSTKLEDSAMYFCASTSWGFSPLHFGNGTRLTVT.

This clonotype appeared many times. The chain combines TRBV4-1 with TRBJ2-2; TRBD2 aligns across 16 bases. This CDR3 is built from 16 residues. Germline lookup yields CDR1 MGHRA and CDR2 YSYEKL. V shed 4 bases and J 6 bases; nucleotides not matched to a gene: 2. The CDR3: CASSPGTSGRAGELFF. The CDR3 bases are TGCGCCAGCAGCCCCGGGACTAGCGGGAGGGCCGGGGAGCTGTTTTTT.

V and J are TRBV12-3 or TRBV12-4 and TRBJ2-7; D is undetermined. The V end was cut by 4 bases, the J end by 3 bases, with 10 bases between. The CDR3 is 13 amino acids. The CDR3 coding sequence is TGTGCCAGCAGTTGGATGGCAGACTACGAGCAGTACTTC. Protein product: CASSWMADYEQYF.

This clonotype appeared a few times. This chain links TRBV4-1 with TRBJ2-4; a possible D gene is TRBD2 (5 bases). Between the trimmed V and J ends, which lost 0 bases and 7 bases, there was a span of 13 bases. Germline V gives CDR1 MGHRA, CDR2 YSYEKL. The CDR3 has 15 amino acids. CDR3 in DNA: TGCGCCAGCAGCCAAGATGAGGGCGTCTCGAACATTCAGTACTTC. Protein sequence: CASSQDEGVSNIQYF.